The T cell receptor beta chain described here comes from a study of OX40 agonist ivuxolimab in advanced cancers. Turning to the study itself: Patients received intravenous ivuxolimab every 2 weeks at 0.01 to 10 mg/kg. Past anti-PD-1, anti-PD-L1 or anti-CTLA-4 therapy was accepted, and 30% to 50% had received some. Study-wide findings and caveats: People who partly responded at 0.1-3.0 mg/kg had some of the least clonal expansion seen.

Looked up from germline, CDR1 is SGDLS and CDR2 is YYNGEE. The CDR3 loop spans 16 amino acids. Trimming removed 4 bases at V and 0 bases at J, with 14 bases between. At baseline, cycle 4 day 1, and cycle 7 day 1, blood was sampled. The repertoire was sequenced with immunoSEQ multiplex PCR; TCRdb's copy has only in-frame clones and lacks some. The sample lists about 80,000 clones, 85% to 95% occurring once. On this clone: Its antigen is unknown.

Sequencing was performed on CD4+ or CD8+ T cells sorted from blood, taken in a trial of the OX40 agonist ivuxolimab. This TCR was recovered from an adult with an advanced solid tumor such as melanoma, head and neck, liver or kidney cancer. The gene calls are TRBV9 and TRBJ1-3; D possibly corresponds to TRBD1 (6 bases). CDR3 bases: TGTGCCAGCAGCACTAGGGGGGGTTTCTCTGGAAACACCATATATTTT. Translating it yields CASSTRGGFSGNTIYF.